The clone carrying this T cell receptor beta chain was counted once. The sample is drawn from a study of cytomegalovirus exposure and HLA in healthy donors. PCR primers comprised 60 Vbeta and 13 Jbeta primers. Generated by immunoSEQ multiplex PCR, the TCRdb table keeps only in-frame clones and is missing some. The sample holds roughly 110,000 clones, roughly 73% seen once. Looked up from germline, CDR1 is MNHNS and CDR2 is SASEGT. The CDR3 sequence is 16 residues long. V was cut by 0 bases and J by 8 bases, with 19 bases left in between. Material for sequencing was PBMCs. The genes are TRBV6-1 and TRBJ1-2, with no clear D. This sequence originates from a man aged 40-49 years in good health and CMV-seronegative. CDR3 coding DNA: TGTGCCAGCAGTGAAGCTCTTGTTGGGTACGGGGTGGGCTACACCTTC. Protein sequence: CASSEALVGYGVGYTF.